This TCR beta chain was recovered during a study of OX40 agonist ivuxolimab in advanced cancers. Study background: Patients treated during dose escalation were battling hepatocellular carcinoma, melanoma, renal cell or head and neck cancer. Eligibility admitted prior anti-PD-1, anti-PD-L1 or anti-CTLA-4 therapy; about 40% had some.

The protocol was immunoSEQ multiplex PCR, while the TCRdb copy is restricted to in-frame clones and leaves out a portion. Of around 37,000 clones listed, about 80% were seen once; the top ten hold 20% to 25%. The CDR3 has 14 amino acids. Germline CDR1 is SGHDT and CDR2 is YYEEEE. Trimming cost V 4 bases and J 2 bases, with 13 bases left between them. Autoimmune disease history or systemic immunosuppression barred patients. Blood was sampled at baseline, cycle 4 day 1, and cycle 7 day 1. The sequence derives from an adult with an advanced solid tumor such as melanoma, head and neck, liver or kidney cancer. This sample comprised CD4+ or CD8+ T cells sorted from blood, obtained in a trial of the OX40 agonist ivuxolimab. The J gene is TRBJ2-7, the V gene TRBV5-6; D possibly corresponds to TRBD1 (6 bases). The CDR3 nucleotides are TGTGCCAGCAGCGCTTCTACAGGGCCCTACGAGCAGTACTTC. The encoded protein is CASSASTGPYEQYF.